The 25 T cell receptor beta chains given below trace back to one sample, sequenced in a study of blood T cell repertoires in COVID-19. This table comes from immunoSEQ multiplex PCR, and its TCRdb copy is limited to in-frame clones, with some not included. The profile covers approximately 490,000 clones, with around 85% appearing a single time and approximately 8% taken by the ten largest. The sample taken for sequencing was PBMCs or T cells enriched from blood (not recorded which). The receptors derive from a woman in her fifties or sixties who had recovered from COVID-19.

This rearrangement joins TRBV5-1 to TRBJ1-4; TRBD1 matches at 9 bases. Germline assignment: CDR1 SGHRS and CDR2 YFSETQ. Trimming took 6 bases from V and 6 from J; bases not matched to a gene: 9. The CDR3 has 15 amino acids. The CDR3 loop is CASTLWGDRDEKLFF. CDR3 DNA: TGCGCCAGCACCCTCTGGGGGGACAGGGATGAAAAACTGTTTTTT.

V is TRBV2 and J is TRBJ2-3; no clear D. Trimming stripped 3 bases from V and 1 base from J, with 8 bases between. Germline CDR1 SNHLY, CDR2 FYNNEI. This CDR3 is 14 amino acids long. CDR3 nucleotide sequence: TGTGCCAGCAGTGATACCCAGGGCACAGATACGCAGTATTTT. It encodes CASSDTQGTDTQYF.

The J gene is TRBJ1-1, the V gene TRBV6-5, with TRBD1 identical over 9 bases. CDR1 is MNHEY, CDR2 SVGAGI, per germline. This CDR3 spans 14 amino acids. The V segment lost 6 bases and the J segment 4 bases; nucleotides outside the gene matches: 6. The CDR3: CASRDRGASTEAFF. The CDR3 coding sequence is TGTGCCAGCAGGGACAGGGGCGCGAGCACTGAAGCTTTCTTT.

A word on this clone: One end of the junction does not line up with germline, which may come from a read error. The rearrangement uses TRBV9 and TRBJ2-3, with a possible D match to TRBD1 (6 bases). The CDR3 loop spans 14 amino acids. The germline CDR1 and CDR2 sequences are SGDLS and YYNGEE. The CDR3 DNA sequence: TGTGCCAGCAACGTAGAGGGGGTGGCAGATACGCAGTATTTT. Translating it yields CASNVEGVADTQYF.

This sequence joins TRBV15 and TRBJ2-5, with 7 bases identical to TRBD1. The trim removed 3 bases at V and 5 bases at J, leaving 9 bases unmatched. Germline assignment: CDR1 LNHNV and CDR2 YYDKDF (reference sequence). The CDR3 is 15 amino acids. The CDR3 here is CATSSDRERLETQYF. The CDR3 DNA is TGTGCCACCAGCAGTGACAGGGAGAGGCTGGAGACCCAGTACTTC.

This clone was picked up one time. The chain joins TRBV11-2 to TRBJ1-1; TRBD1 matches at 8 bases. V shed 4 bases, J shed 4 bases, and the junction held 8 bases outside the gene matches. The CDR3 covers 15 residues. Germline assignment: CDR1 SGHAT and CDR2 FQNNGV. This CDR3 is CASSSLLTGGTEAFF. The CDR3 region has the DNA TGTGCCAGCAGCTCCCTCTTAACAGGGGGCACTGAAGCTTTCTTT.

The chain carries TRBV11-2 and TRBJ1-2, with a tentative D call TRBD1 (5 bases). This CDR3 spans 15 amino acids. Germline V gene sequence: CDR1 SGHAT, CDR2 FQNNGV. V was cut by 3 bases and J by 2 bases, with 13 bases left in between. The CDR3 is CASSLAGLSNYGYTF. In DNA, the CDR3 is TGTGCCAGCAGCTTGGCAGGGTTGTCGAACTATGGCTACACCTTC.

This chain joins TRBV24-1 and TRBJ1-5; D might be TRBD1 (5 bases). The CDR3 length is 14 residues. The ends were cut back, 2 bases at V and 4 bases at J, with 8 bases in the middle. The V gene's germline CDR1 is KGHDR and CDR2 SFDVKD. For the CDR3, the DNA is TGTGCCACCAGTGATTCTGGGACTAATCAGCCCCAGCATTTT. Protein sequence: CATSDSGTNQPQHF.

This clone was detected only a few times. V is TRBV6-1 and J is TRBJ2-2, with D possibly TRBD2 on 5 matching bases. V lost 0 bases and J 5 bases, leaving 10 bases between the germline ends. Germline V lookup: CDR1 MNHNS, CDR2 SASEGT. This CDR3 spans 15 amino acids. Written as DNA, the CDR3 is TGTGCCAGCAGTGAAGCGCCGGACTTAACCGGGGAGCTGTTTTTT. Its translation is CASSEAPDLTGELFF.

The chain has TRBV28 and TRBJ2-7, with 7 positions matching TRBD2. J was trimmed by 4 bases and V by 3 bases; bases with no gene match: 12. The germline gives CDR1 MDHEN, CDR2 SYDVKM. The CDR3 spans 16 residues. CDR3 bases: TGTGCCAGCAGTTTGGGCTCCCTCGGAGCGGGGTACGAGCAGTACGTC. Amino acid sequence: CASSLGSLGAGYEQYV.

The rearrangement uses TRBV12-3 or TRBV12-4 and TRBJ1-1; 7 nucleotides align to TRBD1. The CDR3 is 13 residues long. The V segment lost 6 bases and the J segment 4 bases; nucleotides outside the gene matches: 5. The CDR3 DNA follows: TGTGCCAGCAGCGCCAGGGGGAGCACTGAAGCTTTCTTT. It codes for CASSARGSTEAFF.

The rearrangement links TRBV7-9 to TRBJ2-3, with TRBD2 as a possible D gene (7 bases). CDR1 and CDR2 from the germline V gene are SEHNR and FQNEAQ (reference sequence). V lost 7 bases, J lost 3 bases, and 20 bases lay in between. The CDR3 sequence is 16 residues long. CDR3 sequence: CASTHMRGLTTDTQYF. CDR3 bases: TGTGCCAGCACCCATATGCGGGGGCTAACTACAGATACGCAGTATTTT.

This sequence joins TRBV27 and TRBJ1-6; tentatively, D is TRBD1 (6 bases). This CDR3 contains 15 residues. Germline V gene data show CDR1 as MNHEY and CDR2 as SMNVEV (reference sequence). V was shortened by 6 bases and J by 8 bases, with 17 bases between the two germline ends. The CDR3 loop is CASSAPGQLDSPLHF. The CDR3, as DNA: TGTGCCAGCAGCGCTCCGGGACAACTCGATTCACCCCTCCACTTT.

The chain joins TRBV14 to TRBJ1-6, with 9 nucleotides matching TRBD1. There are 15 residues in the CDR3. V gave up 5 bases and J gave up 8 bases; unmatched junction bases: 7. Germline V lookup: CDR1 SGHDN, CDR2 FVKESK. CDR3 amino acids: CASSDWDREDSPLHF. The DNA for the CDR3 is TGTGCCAGCAGCGACTGGGACAGGGAGGATTCACCCCTCCACTTT.

The rearrangement uses TRBV29-1 and TRBJ1-2, with TRBD1 as a possible D gene (5 bases). Germline CDR1 is SQVTM and CDR2 is ANQGSEA. The CDR3 spans 12 residues. Trimming took 2 bases from V and 8 from J, leaving 12 bases between them. The CDR3, as DNA: TGCAGCGTTGAAACGGGGGGAGGGGGCTACACCTTC. Encoded protein: CSVETGGGGYTF.

J is TRBJ2-1 and V is TRBV13; 7 bases line up with TRBD1. Per germline, CDR1 PRHDT and CDR2 FYEKMQ (reference sequence). V lost 6 bases to trimming and J lost 4 bases; unmatched junction nucleotides: 9. This CDR3 spans 15 amino acids. The DNA of the CDR3 is TGTGCCAGCAGGCCACAGGGGCGTTCATACAATGAGCAGTTCTTC. Encoded protein: CASRPQGRSYNEQFF.

The V gene is TRBV15, the J gene TRBJ2-7; 9 bases match TRBD1. Germline V CDR1 and CDR2: LNHNV, YYDKDF (reference sequence). CDR3 length equals 13 residues. V gave up 3 bases and J gave up 9 bases; unmatched junction bases: 6. Here the CDR3 DNA reads TGTGCCACCAGCAGCGGGACAGGGATAAGGCAGTACGTC. This gives the protein CATSSGTGIRQYV.

The chain couples TRBV30 to TRBJ1-1, with TRBD1 as a possible D gene (5 bases). From germline, CDR1 is GTSNPN and CDR2 SVGIG (reference sequence). This CDR3 has 13 amino acids. Trimming took off 3 bases at V and 1 base at J, with 9 bases between the two ends. For the CDR3, the DNA is TGTGCCTGGAGAGCAGGGCCGAACACTGAAGCTTTCTTT. This translates into CAWRAGPNTEAFF.

The rearrangement links TRBV11-2 to TRBJ2-1; 8 bases line up with TRBD2. With 0 bases clipped from V and 2 bases from J, the junction kept 0 bases outside the gene matches. CDR1 SGHAT and CDR2 FQNNGV come from the germline V gene. The CDR3 has 15 residues. CDR3 protein: CASSLELAAYNEQFF. DNA of the CDR3: TGTGCCAGCAGCTTAGAACTAGCGGCCTACAATGAGCAGTTCTTC.

The chain couples TRBV6-5 to TRBJ1-3, with TRBD1 matching over 7 bases. J gave up 1 base and V 5 bases, and 5 bases lay outside the gene matches. The CDR3 is made up of 15 amino acids. In germline, CDR1 is MNHEY, CDR2 SVGAGI. CDR3 nucleotides: TGTGCCAGCAGTCGACAGGGTTATTCTGGAAACACCATATATTTT. This encodes CASSRQGYSGNTIYF.

Comments on this clone: Different DNA sequences within this sample yield the same CDR3. The V gene is TRBV20-1, the J gene TRBJ1-1; possible D gene TRBD1, 6 bases. Trimming removed 3 bases at V and 1 base at J, with 12 bases between. The CDR3 covers 14 residues. CDR1 is DFQATT and CDR2 is SNEGSKA in the germline V gene (reference sequence). This CDR3 reads CSASSGRGNTEAFF. The CDR3 nucleotides read TGCAGTGCTAGTTCGGGCAGGGGGAACACTGAAGCTTTCTTT.

The rearrangement joins TRBV3-1 (or the pseudogene TRBV3-2) to TRBJ2-1, with a possible D match to TRBD2 (7 bases). Looked up from germline, CDR1 is LGHDT and CDR2 is YNNKEL (reference sequence). Trimming stripped 7 bases from V and 5 bases from J, with 18 bases between. The CDR3 is 15 residues long. CDR3 DNA sequence: TGTGCCAGCACAGGCGGGGGCTCCTACAACAATGAGCAGTTCTTC. Its protein product is CASTGGGSYNNEQFF.

Remarks on this clone: The same CDR3 arises from other DNA sequences in this sample as well. The gene calls are TRBV15 and TRBJ2-7; 11 bases align to TRBD1. Germline loops: CDR1 LNHNV, CDR2 YYDKDF (reference sequence). The CDR3 spans 15 residues. The V and J ends lost 3 bases and 1 base, in that order; junction bases with no gene match: 2. The CDR3 spells CATSRGQGGSYEQYF. CDR3 nucleotides: TGTGCCACCAGCAGGGGACAGGGGGGGTCCTACGAGCAGTACTTC.

This chain uses TRBV28 with TRBJ1-1; TRBD1 is a possible D gene (5 bases). Germline CDR1 MDHEN, CDR2 SYDVKM. Between the trimmed V and J ends, which lost 0 bases and 1 base, there was a span of 12 bases. The length of the CDR3 is 16 residues. The CDR3 coding sequence is TGTGCCAGCAGTTTATGGGCAGGGCTCGGGAACACTGAAGCTTTCTTT. Its translation: CASSLWAGLGNTEAFF.

In DNA, the CDR3 is TGTGCCAGTAGTATAAGCTCCCAGGGAACCACCTATAATGAAAAACTGTTTTTT. Translation gives CASSISSQGTTYNEKLFF. The chain links TRBV19 to TRBJ1-4; tentative D call: TRBD1 (5 bases). V was trimmed by 2 bases and J by 4 bases, leaving 20 bases between them. The CDR3 is 18 amino acids. Germline V gene lookup returns CDR1 LNHDA and CDR2 SQIVND (reference sequence).